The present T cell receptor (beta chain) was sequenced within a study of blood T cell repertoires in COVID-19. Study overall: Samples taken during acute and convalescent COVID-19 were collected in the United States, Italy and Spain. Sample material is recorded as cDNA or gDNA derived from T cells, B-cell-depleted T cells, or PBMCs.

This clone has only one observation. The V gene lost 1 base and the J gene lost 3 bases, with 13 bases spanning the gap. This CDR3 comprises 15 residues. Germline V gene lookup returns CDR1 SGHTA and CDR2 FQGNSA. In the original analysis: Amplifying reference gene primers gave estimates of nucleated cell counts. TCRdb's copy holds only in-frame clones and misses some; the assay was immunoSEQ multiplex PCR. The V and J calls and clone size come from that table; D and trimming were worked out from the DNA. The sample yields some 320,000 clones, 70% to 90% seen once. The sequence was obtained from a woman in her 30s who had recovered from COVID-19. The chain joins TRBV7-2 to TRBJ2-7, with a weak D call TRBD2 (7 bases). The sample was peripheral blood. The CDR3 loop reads CASSLERGGLYEQYF. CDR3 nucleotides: TGTGCCAGCAGCTTAGAGAGGGGGGGTCTCTACGAGCAGTACTTC. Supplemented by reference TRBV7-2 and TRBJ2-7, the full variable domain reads GAGVSQSPSNKVTEKGKDVELRCDPISGHTALYWYRQSLGQGLEFLIYFQGNSAPDKSGLPSDRFSAERTGGSVSTLTIQRTQQEDSAVYLCASSLERGGLYEQYFGPGTRLTVT.